These T cell receptor beta chains were read from a single sample in a study of spatial heterogeneity in lung cancer. TCRdb reanalysed the 5' RACE reads using MiXCR and keeps one entry per CDR3 protein. Of some 55,000 distinct CDR3 sequences in the sample, about 6.3% were seen once. Here the sequenced sample was PBMCs, taken at surgery. The receptors come from a female donor with early-stage non-small cell lung cancer. Both conserved end residues are part of each CDR3. Fields, in order: clone size, D gene, J gene, V gene, CDR3 DNA, CDR3 protein. A D gene is named only where the DNA matches it firmly. Size is omitted from some rows. Given values are once, few, many or a class for expanded clones.

clone_size: many
d_call: .
j_call: TRBJ1-4
v_call: TRBV6-5
cdr3_nt: TGTGCCAGCAGGGGACGGAGTAATGAAAAACTGTTTTTT
cdr3_aa: CASRGRSNEKLFF

clone_size: few
d_call: .
j_call: TRBJ2-5
v_call: TRBV11-2
cdr3_nt: TGTGCCAGCAGCCAGGGTTCGGGAGAGACCCAGTACTTC
cdr3_aa: CASSQGSGETQYF

clone_size: few
d_call: .
j_call: TRBJ1-2
v_call: TRBV12-3/TRBV12-4
cdr3_nt: TGTGCCAGCAGGCTCTCCGGAGAGGCCTATGGCTACACCTTC
cdr3_aa: CASRLSGEAYGYTF

clone_size: many
d_call: .
j_call: TRBJ1-1
v_call: TRBV28
cdr3_nt: TGTGCCAGCAGCGGGACACCAAACACTGAAGCTTTCTTT
cdr3_aa: CASSGTPNTEAFF

clone_size: many
d_call: TRBD2
j_call: TRBJ2-1
v_call: TRBV11-3
cdr3_nt: TGTGCCAGCAGCTTACGACTGGCGGGGGGTCACAATGAGCAGTTCTTC
cdr3_aa: CASSLRLAGGHNEQFF

clone_size: .
d_call: .
j_call: TRBJ2-1
v_call: TRBV12-3/TRBV12-4
cdr3_nt: TGTGCCAGCAGTTTATTAGGGTGGAACAATGAGCAGTTCTTC
cdr3_aa: CASSLLGWNNEQFF

clone_size: many
d_call: .
j_call: TRBJ1-1
v_call: TRBV28
cdr3_nt: TGTGCCAGCAGTCAGAGGACGGGAGCTTTCTTT
cdr3_aa: CASSQRTGAFF

clone_size: many
d_call: .
j_call: TRBJ1-4
v_call: TRBV7-7
cdr3_nt: TGTGCCAGCAGCTTATGGGAGGGAGAAAAACTGTTTTTT
cdr3_aa: CASSLWEGEKLFF

clone_size: many
d_call: .
j_call: TRBJ2-7
v_call: TRBV6-5
cdr3_nt: TGTGCCAGCAGTGACCGGACTATTACCTACGAGCAGTACTTC
cdr3_aa: CASSDRTITYEQYF

clone_size: .
d_call: .
j_call: TRBJ2-2
v_call: TRBV5-1
cdr3_nt: TGCGCCAGCAGCTTGGTATCGGGGGGCCTCAGGGAGCTGTTTTTT
cdr3_aa: CASSLVSGGLRELFF

clone_size: many
d_call: TRBD1
j_call: TRBJ1-5
v_call: TRBV20-1
cdr3_nt: TGCAGTGCTAGAGAAGTCCGGACAGGGGCGGTTAATCAGCCCCAGCATTTT
cdr3_aa: CSAREVRTGAVNQPQHF

clone_size: many
d_call: .
j_call: TRBJ2-2
v_call: TRBV14
cdr3_nt: TGTGCCAGCAGCCCCTCAAGCATTCCCAGAGCCGGGGAGCTGTTTTTT
cdr3_aa: CASSPSSIPRAGELFF

clone_size: .
d_call: .
j_call: TRBJ1-1
v_call: TRBV20-1
cdr3_nt: TGCAGTGCTAGAGATATCAAGAGGGGCCTGAACACTGAAGCTTTCTTT
cdr3_aa: CSARDIKRGLNTEAFF

clone_size: many
d_call: TRBD2
j_call: TRBJ2-2
v_call: TRBV6-5
cdr3_nt: TGTGCCAGCATCAGACTAGCGGGGGAGGTCGGGGAGCTGTTTTTT
cdr3_aa: CASIRLAGEVGELFF

clone_size: few
d_call: TRBD1
j_call: TRBJ2-7
v_call: TRBV20-1
cdr3_nt: TGCAGTGCCCTGACAGGGGGTAAGAACGAGCAGTACTTC
cdr3_aa: CSALTGGKNEQYF

clone_size: .
d_call: TRBD1
j_call: TRBJ1-5
v_call: TRBV28
cdr3_nt: TGTGCCACCTCGACAGGGACAGATCAGCCCCAGCATTTT
cdr3_aa: CATSTGTDQPQHF